The 30 T cell receptor beta chains below come from one sample, sequenced in a study of regulatory T cells in long-lasting Graves disease. Time point indicated: persistent/refractory GD, antithyroid drugs over 5 years with positive TRAb. After RNA was extracted from PBMCs, the TCR library was made from it. Assembly of TCR beta libraries relied on iRepertoire HTBI primers together with Arm-PCR of CDR3 regions. TCRdb reprocessed the multiplex PCR reads with MiXCR, giving one entry per CDR3 protein. The sample includes 650,000 to 850,000 distinct CDR3 sequences, 25% to 30% of them seen just once. This specimen was peripheral blood mononuclear cells (PBMCs), taken when the disease was refractory, from a patient treated with antithyroid drugs. All receptors derive from a female donor with Graves disease.

This chain uses TRBV3-1 with TRBJ2-7; D may correspond to TRBD1 or TRBD2 (6 bases each). V dropped 6 bases and J dropped 2 bases, with 17 bases sitting between them. This CDR3 has 15 residues. Germline V gene sequence: CDR1 LGHDT, CDR2 YNNKEL (reference sequence). The CDR3 sequence: CASSSRGDTTYEQYF. CDR3 sequence (DNA): TGTGCCAGCAGTTCGAGGGGGGACACCACCTACGAGCAGTACTTC.

This clonotype has more than one count but fewer than ten. This chain connects TRBV27 to TRBJ1-1, with D tentatively TRBD1 (5 bases). This CDR3 is 13 amino acids long. Looked up from germline, CDR1 is MNHEY and CDR2 is SMNVEV (reference sequence). V shed 5 bases and J shed 7 bases, with 14 bases lying between them. CDR3 amino acids: CASSVAGGVEAFF. Here the CDR3 DNA reads TGTGCCAGCAGTGTAGCGGGGGGGGTTGAAGCTTTCTTT.

This clonotype was seen a few times. Written as DNA, the CDR3 is TGTGCCAGCAGTTACTCGGGGGGACAGGACTATGGCTACACCTTC. Amino acid sequence: CASSYSGGQDYGYTF. This chain connects TRBV12-3 or TRBV12-4 to TRBJ1-2, with 8 nucleotides matching TRBD1. The CDR3 is made up of 15 amino acids. V shed 4 bases, J shed 3 bases, and the junction held 7 bases outside the gene matches.

The rearrangement links TRBV19 to TRBJ2-7; D is perhaps TRBD1 (5 bases). CDR3 size: 13 residues. Germline V CDR1 and CDR2: LNHDA, SQIVND (reference sequence). Trimming removed 10 bases from V and 0 bases from J, with 13 bases in between. The CDR3 DNA reads as TGTGCCACAAAGACAGCTAGCTCCTACGAGCAGTACTTC. Encoded protein: CATKTASSYEQYF.

This clonotype has more than one count but fewer than ten. The chain carries TRBV12-3 or TRBV12-4 and TRBJ1-2; no definite D call. This CDR3 comprises 11 residues. V lost 2 bases to trimming and J lost 10 bases, with 8 bases between them. CDR3 sequence (DNA): TGTGCCAGCAGTTTACGGGGAGCCTACACCTTC. Protein sequence: CASSLRGAYTF.

The chain uses TRBV24-1 and TRBJ2-5; D unclear. The J call could be wrong; TRBJ2-1 is a better fit for the DNA end. Germline lookup yields CDR1 KGHDR and CDR2 SFDVKD. The length of the CDR3 is 13 residues. The chain's CDR3 is CATSGLIGNEQFF. CDR3 bases: TGTGCCACCTCGGGCCTAATCGGCAATGAGCAGTTCTTC.

The CDR3 bases are TGTGCCAGCAGCTTAGGTGGGGAATTCGACGAGCAGTACTTC. Translated, it gives CASSLGGEFDEQYF. The chain uses TRBV13 and TRBJ2-7; D unclear. V lost 0 bases to trimming and J lost 5 bases, with 11 bases between them. The CDR3 totals 14 residues. CDR1 and CDR2 from the germline V gene are PRHDT and FYEKMQ (reference sequence).

Concerning this clonotype: Just one base apart from a much larger clone, this may be a read error. The chain's CDR3 is CAISSPGENYGCTF. The CDR3 DNA is TGTGCCATCAGTTCCCCAGGGGAAAACTATGGCTGCACCTTC. The chain has TRBV10-3 and TRBJ1-2, with D possibly matching TRBD1 (6 bases). The germline gives CDR1 ENHRY, CDR2 SYGVKD. This CDR3 region has 14 residues.

The gene calls are TRBV7-9 and TRBJ2-2; the match to TRBD2 covers 10 bases. The CDR3 length is 21 residues. The V gene end was trimmed by 6 bases and the J gene end by 4 bases; junction bases not matched to a gene: 23. The germline gives CDR1 SEHNR, CDR2 FQNEAQ (reference sequence). The CDR3 protein is CASRTTPGQQLAGKSTGELFF. The CDR3 nucleotides read TGTGCCAGCAGAACCACACCGGGACAGCAACTAGCGGGAAAATCCACCGGGGAGCTGTTTTTT. Variable domain in full (rest from reference TRBV7-9 and TRBJ2-2): DTGVSQNPRHKITKRGQNVTFRCDPISEHNRLYWYRQTLGQGPEFLTYFQNEAQLEKSRLLSDRFSAERPKGSFSTLEIQRTEQGDSAMYLCASRTTPGQQLAGKSTGELFFGEGSRLTVL.

This clonotype was seen a handful of times. The rearrangement links TRBV3-1 to TRBJ1-4; D gene ambiguous. Between the trimmed V and J ends, which lost 5 bases and 8 bases, there was a span of 12 bases. Germline CDR1 and CDR2: LGHDT and YNNKEL (reference sequence). This CDR3 comprises 13 residues. The CDR3 coding sequence is TGTGCCAGCAGCGCCTGGTCGGGCGAAAAACTGTTTTTT. Its translation is CASSAWSGEKLFF. Filled out from reference TRBV3-1 and TRBJ1-4, the complete variable domain reads DTAVSQTPKYLVTQMGNDKSIKCEQNLGHDTMYWYKQDSKKFLKIMFSYNNKELIINETVPNRFSPKSPDKAHLNLHINSLELGDSAVYFCASSAWSGEKLFFGSGTQLSVL.

The genes are TRBV7-9 and TRBJ1-2; 8 positions agree with TRBD1. This CDR3 is 14 amino acids long. In germline, CDR1 is SEHNR, CDR2 FQNEAQ (reference sequence). Trimming removed 5 bases from V and 0 bases from J; junction bases left unmatched: 2. The CDR3 DNA follows: TGTGCCAGCAGCACAGGGGGAGCTAACTATGGCTACACCTTC. Translating it yields CASSTGGANYGYTF.

This clonotype was counted a few times. V gene TRBV11-2 combines with J gene TRBJ1-3; unclear D gene. This CDR3 spans 13 amino acids. V shed 5 bases and J shed 6 bases, with 11 bases lying between them. From germline, CDR1 is SGHAT and CDR2 FQNNGV. CDR3 protein: CASSLGRENTIYF. CDR3 coding DNA: TGTGCCAGCAGCCTCGGTAGGGAAAACACCATATATTTT.

The J gene is TRBJ1-2, the V gene TRBV27; perhaps TRBD1 as D (5 bases). Trimming took 2 bases from V and 1 from J, leaving 11 bases between them. CDR1 MNHEY and CDR2 SMNVEV come from the germline V gene (reference sequence). This CDR3 spans 15 amino acids. The CDR3 reads CASSLEAGHNYGYTF. The CDR3 nucleotides are TGTGCCAGCAGTTTAGAGGCAGGGCATAACTATGGCTACACCTTC.

The V gene is TRBV10-3, the J gene TRBJ1-1; no definite D call. There are 13 residues in the CDR3. The germline gives CDR1 ENHRY, CDR2 SYGVKD. V was trimmed by 11 bases and J by 0 bases, leaving 13 bases between them. The CDR3 reads CAVDAGVNTEAFF. CDR3 sequence (DNA): TGTGCCGTAGATGCCGGGGTGAACACTGAAGCTTTCTTT.

The V gene is TRBV7-8, the J gene TRBJ1-5; tentative D call: TRBD1 (5 bases). V gave up 0 bases and J gave up 0 bases, with 15 bases separating them. Germline V CDR1 and CDR2: SGHVS, FQNEAQ. This CDR3 spans 18 amino acids. The CDR3 DNA follows: TGTGCCAGCAGCTTAGCGCTTAGGGACTCATATAGCAATCAGCCCCAGCATTTT. Its protein is CASSLALRDSYSNQPQHF.

The rearrangement uses TRBV7-2 and TRBJ2-7; TRBD2 matches at 12 bases. With 5 bases clipped from V and 5 bases from J, the junction kept 7 bases outside the gene matches. The CDR3 is made up of 15 amino acids. The germline V gene has CDR1 SGHTA and CDR2 FQGNSA. CDR3 residues: CASSTTSGSRHEQYF. Written as DNA, the CDR3 is TGTGCCAGCAGCACGACTAGCGGGAGTAGACACGAGCAGTACTTC.

CDR3 sequence: CASGLVVSRGYYGYTF. The CDR3 region has the DNA TGTGCTAGTGGTTTGGTAGTCTCGAGAGGGTACTATGGCTACACCTTC. This chain links TRBV12-5 with TRBJ1-2; D uncertain. The CDR3 totals 16 residues. Germline V lookup: CDR1 LGHNT, CDR2 FRNRAP. V was clipped by 0 bases and J by 3 bases, with 14 bases between them.

V is TRBV6-5 and J is TRBJ2-5; 9 bases line up with TRBD2. V shed 2 bases, J shed 5 bases, and the junction held 9 bases outside the gene matches. CDR1 and CDR2 from the germline V gene are MNHEY and SVGAGI. The CDR3 has 16 residues. This CDR3 reads CASSYAGTSMGETQYF. The CDR3 bases are TGTGCCAGCAGTTACGCCGGGACTAGCATGGGGGAGACCCAGTACTTC.

The rearrangement uses TRBV7-9 and TRBJ1-1, with unresolved D. The germline V gene has CDR1 SEHNR and CDR2 FQNEAQ (reference sequence). The CDR3 totals 12 residues. The germline V and J ends were trimmed by 6 bases and 5 bases, with 10 bases remaining between them. CDR3 DNA sequence: TGTGCCAGCAGGACCAGAGGAACTGAAGCTTTCTTT. It is translated as CASRTRGTEAFF.

This clonotype was counted at least ten times. This chain joins TRBV3-1 and TRBJ2-2; D is ambiguous. Per germline, CDR1 LGHDT and CDR2 YNNKEL (reference sequence). This CDR3 comprises 12 residues. V lost 1 base to trimming and J lost 6 bases, with 3 bases between them. CDR3 sequence reads: CASSQGAGELFF. The CDR3 coding sequence is TGTGCCAGCAGCCAAGGGGCCGGGGAGCTGTTTTTT.

There are a few counts of this clonotype. This sequence joins TRBV6-4 and TRBJ2-3, with 9 positions matching TRBD2. Germline CDR1 MRHNA, CDR2 SNTAGT. Trimming cost V 6 bases and J 3 bases; bases outside gene matches: 13. This CDR3 spans 17 amino acids. The CDR3 reads CASRDPSSGSRTDTQYF. The CDR3 bases are TGTGCCAGCAGAGACCCCAGTAGCGGGAGTCGGACAGATACGCAGTATTTT.

In this sample, this clonotype turned up many times. This chain uses TRBV11-2 with TRBJ1-2; 9 bases match TRBD1. Germline V gives CDR1 SGHAT, CDR2 FQNNGV. With 5 bases clipped from V and 7 bases from J, the junction kept 5 bases outside the gene matches. CDR3 length: 13 amino acids. In DNA form, the CDR3 reads TGTGCCAGCAGCCCGGGACAGGGACGTGGCTACACCTTC. Translated: CASSPGQGRGYTF.

Of note for this clonotype: Just one base apart from a much larger clone, this may be a read error. The rearrangement uses TRBV2 and TRBJ2-5; tentatively, D is TRBD1 (6 bases). The V end was cut by 8 bases, the J end by 4 bases, with 17 bases between. The germline V gene encodes CDR1 SNHLY and CDR2 FYNNEI. CDR3 length equals 14 residues. CDR3 coding DNA: TGTGCCAGCTCGTGGGGGCGGAATCTAGAGACCCAGTACTTC. It specifies CASSWGRNLETQYF.

This clonotype was observed a single time. The chain combines TRBV30 with TRBJ1-4, with 7 bases identical to TRBD1. Trimming at V came to 2 bases and at J to 0 bases, leaving 6 bases not matched to a gene. Germline V gene sequence: CDR1 GTSNPN, CDR2 SVGIG (reference sequence). This CDR3 region has 16 residues. The CDR3 loop reads CAWSWGQTATNEKLFF. CDR3 nucleotides: TGTGCCTGGAGTTGGGGACAGACAGCAACTAATGAAAAACTGTTTTTT.

This clonotype was seen only a few times. The V call is TRBV12-3 or TRBV12-4, the J call TRBJ2-2; D possibly corresponds to TRBD2 (7 bases). V dropped 6 bases and J dropped 7 bases, with 12 bases sitting between them. The length of the CDR3 is 13 residues. CDR3 protein: CASSRGADGELFF. In nucleotides, the CDR3 is TGTGCCAGCAGCCGGGGGGCCGACGGGGAGCTGTTTTTT.

The chain employs TRBV6-1 and TRBJ1-5; TRBD1 is a possible D gene (6 bases). Trimming pared 7 bases from V and 6 bases from J, leaving 13 bases between. Germline V gene sequence: CDR1 MNHNS, CDR2 SASEGT. The CDR3 extends over 13 amino acids. CDR3 region: CASTPGGGQPQHF. The DNA for the CDR3 is TGTGCCAGCACCCCAGGAGGGGGTCAGCCCCAGCATTTT.

The gene calls are TRBV28 and TRBJ2-7, with D possibly being TRBD2 (5 bases). Trimming cost V 6 bases and J 7 bases, with 25 bases left between them. Germline CDR1 MDHEN, CDR2 SYDVKM. CDR3 length: 16 residues. CDR3 residues: CASRRSVGSTPGEQYF. In nucleotides, the CDR3 is TGTGCCAGCAGACGTTCAGTGGGAAGTACCCCGGGAGAGCAGTACTTC.

The gene calls are TRBV12-5 and TRBJ2-7; TRBD2 agrees at 7 bases. TRBJ2-1 explains the end of the DNA better; the J call may be wrong. The CDR3 has 16 amino acids. The germline gives CDR1 LGHNT, CDR2 FRNRAP. CDR3 protein: CASGLASGTTNNEQFF. The DNA for the CDR3 is TGTGCTAGTGGTTTGGCCAGCGGGACCACAAACAATGAGCAGTTCTTC.

This clonotype was found many times. The V and J genes are TRBV2 and TRBJ2-5, with D unresolved. CDR3 length: 12 amino acids. Germline V CDR1 and CDR2: SNHLY, FYNNEI. Deletions cut 6 bases from V and 5 bases from J, with 10 bases between. CDR3 DNA: TGTGCCAGCAGAGGGATTAGTGAGACCCAGTACTTC. It encodes CASRGISETQYF.

In its sample, this clonotype was seen a few times. The V call is TRBV20-1, the J call TRBJ2-7; 7 bases are shared with TRBD1. J was trimmed by 7 bases and V by 5 bases; bases with no gene match: 5. In germline, CDR1 is DFQATT, CDR2 SNEGSKA (reference sequence). The CDR3 sequence is 11 residues long. This CDR3 reads CSAHRDREQYF. The CDR3 DNA sequence: TGCAGTGCTCACCGGGACAGAGAGCAGTACTTC.